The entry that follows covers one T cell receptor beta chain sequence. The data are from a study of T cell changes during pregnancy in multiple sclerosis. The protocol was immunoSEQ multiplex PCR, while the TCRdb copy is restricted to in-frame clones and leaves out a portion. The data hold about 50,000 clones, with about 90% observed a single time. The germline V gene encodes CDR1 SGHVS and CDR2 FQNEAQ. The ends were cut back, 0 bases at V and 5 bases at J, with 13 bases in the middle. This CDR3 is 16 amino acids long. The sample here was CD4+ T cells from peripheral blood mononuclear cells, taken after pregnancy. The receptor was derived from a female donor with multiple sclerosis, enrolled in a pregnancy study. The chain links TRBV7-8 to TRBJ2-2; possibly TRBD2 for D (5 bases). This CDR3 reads CASSLAVASGTGELFF. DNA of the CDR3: TGTGCCAGCAGCTTAGCGGTGGCATCGGGGACCGGGGAGCTGTTTTTT.